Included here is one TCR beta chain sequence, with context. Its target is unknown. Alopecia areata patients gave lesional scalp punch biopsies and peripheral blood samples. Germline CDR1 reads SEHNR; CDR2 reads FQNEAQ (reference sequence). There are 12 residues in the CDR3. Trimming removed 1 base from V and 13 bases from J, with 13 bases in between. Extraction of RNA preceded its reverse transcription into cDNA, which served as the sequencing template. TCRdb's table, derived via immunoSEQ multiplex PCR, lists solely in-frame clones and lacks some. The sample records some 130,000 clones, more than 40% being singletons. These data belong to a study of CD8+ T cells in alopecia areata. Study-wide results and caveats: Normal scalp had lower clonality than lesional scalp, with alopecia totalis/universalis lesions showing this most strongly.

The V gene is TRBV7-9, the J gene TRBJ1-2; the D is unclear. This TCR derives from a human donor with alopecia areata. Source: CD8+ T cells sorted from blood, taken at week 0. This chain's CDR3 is CASSLGQTPTTF. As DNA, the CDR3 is TGTGCCAGCAGCTTAGGGCAGACCCCTACCACCTTC.